Following are 5 T cell receptor beta chains from one sample sequenced in a study of blood T cell repertoires in COVID-19. Sequencing used immunoSEQ multiplex PCR; TCRdb keeps in-frame clones, though not all of them. Of about 210,000 clones detected, roughly nine tenths appear once; the ten largest clones hold approximately 1.2%. The sample consisted of peripheral blood. The receptor set was obtained from a man aged 25-45 years with acute or convalescent COVID-19.

The chain combines TRBV5-6 with TRBJ2-5; possibly TRBD2 for D (5 bases). V shed 0 bases and J shed 4 bases, with 13 bases lying between them. CDR3 length: 15 amino acids. Germline CDR1 SGHDT, CDR2 YYEEEE. CDR3 in DNA: TGTGCCAGCAGCTTGGACTTGGCTAGCCTAGAGACCCAGTACTTC. Protein sequence: CASSLDLASLETQYF.

The genes are TRBV27 and TRBJ1-1; D ambiguous. V was shortened by 4 bases and J by 0 bases, with 9 bases between the two germline ends. Germline V lookup: CDR1 MNHEY, CDR2 SMNVEV (reference sequence). This CDR3 has 14 amino acids. In nucleotides, the CDR3 is TGTGCCAGCAGTTCTCTGACTCTGAACACTGAAGCTTTCTTT. It encodes CASSSLTLNTEAFF.

This chain links TRBV28 with TRBJ1-5, with D uncertain. Germline lookup yields CDR1 MDHEN and CDR2 SYDVKM. V was cut by 3 bases and J by 0 bases, with 9 bases left in between. There are 15 residues in the CDR3. The CDR3 loop is CASSFGGFSNQPQHF. The DNA for the CDR3 is TGTGCCAGCAGTTTCGGAGGGTTTAGCAATCAGCCCCAGCATTTT. The whole variable domain, remainder taken from reference TRBV28 and TRBJ1-5, is DVKVTQSSRYLVKRTGEKVFLECVQDMDHENMFWYRQDPGLGLRLIYFSYDVKMKEKGDIPEGYSVSREKKERFSLILESASTNQTSMYLCASSFGGFSNQPQHFGDGTRLSIL.

The chain employs TRBV7-3 and TRBJ2-3, with TRBD2 matching over 9 bases. V was pared by 2 bases and J by 2 bases, with 2 bases of the junction left unmatched. Looked up from germline, CDR1 is SGHTA and CDR2 is FQGTGA. The length of the CDR3 is 15 residues. CDR3 loop: CASSLAGGFTDTQYF. Written as DNA, the CDR3 is TGTGCCAGCAGCTTAGCGGGAGGGTTCACAGATACGCAGTATTTT.

The chain recombines TRBV6-6 with TRBJ1-2; 7 nucleotides line up with TRBD1. There are 14 residues in the CDR3. Germline CDR1 reads MNHNY; CDR2 reads SVGAGI (reference sequence). V lost 7 bases to trimming and J lost 4 bases; unmatched junction nucleotides: 9. CDR3 protein: CASTTGAGAYGYTF. The CDR3 coding sequence is TGTGCCAGCACCACAGGGGCCGGGGCCTATGGCTACACCTTC.